This T cell receptor (beta chain) was obtained from a study of cytomegalovirus exposure and HLA in healthy donors. Study summary: It was reported in a later analysis that the same platform had been used for the roughly 110 validation repertoires as for the 550 to 700 first-cohort repertoires.

The donors were members of the roughly 120-subject validation cohort (separate from the roughly 680-subject first cohort). Of note for this clone: The antigen is undetermined.

Overall study findings and caveats: In vitro experiments confirmed that a few CMV-associated chains were specific for CMV antigens. Cytomegalovirus-associated status was assigned to around 160 TCR beta chains.

The protocol was immunoSEQ multiplex PCR, while the TCRdb copy is restricted to in-frame clones and leaves out a portion. The sample shows 120,000 to 150,000 clones, around 87% of them seen only once. This clonotype was obtained from a man younger than 35 in good health and CMV-seropositive. The specimen sequenced was PBMCs.

The CDR3 sequence is CASSIRLAGGAKETQYF. The CDR3 coding sequence is TGTGCCAGCAGCATAAGACTAGCGGGAGGAGCTAAAGAGACCCAGTACTTC. V and J are TRBV5-4 and TRBJ2-5; TRBD2 matches 13 bases. In germline, CDR1 is SGHNT, CDR2 YYREEE (reference sequence). V dropped 4 bases and J dropped 3; count of bases not matched to a gene: 9. This CDR3 is built from 17 residues. The full variable domain, with the rest looked up from reference TRBV5-4 and TRBJ2-5, is ETGVTQSPTHLIKTRGQQVTLRCSSQSGHNTVSWYQQALGQGPQFIFQYYREEENGRGNFPPRFSGLQFPNYSSELNVNALELDDSALYLCASSIRLAGGAKETQYFGPGTRLLVL.